These T cell receptor beta chains were read from a single sample in a study of technical replicates of blood from several donors. Sequenced by immunoSEQ multiplex PCR; TCRdb stores in-frame clones only, minus some. The top ten hold 0.2% to 0.25% of the sample, which has about 100,000 clones, 95% to 96% seen once. The sequenced material came from T cells isolated from PBMCs. The source of these receptors is a human donor in good health. CDR3s include the opening cysteine and the closing phenylalanine or tryptophan. Each record gives: D gene, J gene, V gene, CDR3 DNA, CDR3 protein. D genes are given only for firm matches.

D gene: NA; J gene: TRBJ2-5; V gene: TRBV28; CDR3 DNA: TGTGCCAGCAGTTTGGCCCTTGTAGAGACCCAGTACTTC; CDR3 protein: CASSLALVETQYF
D gene: TRBD2; J gene: TRBJ2-1; V gene: TRBV18; CDR3 DNA: TGTGCCAGCTCACCGACTAGCGGATCCTACAATGAGCAGTTCTTC; CDR3 protein: CASSPTSGSYNEQFF
D gene: NA; J gene: TRBJ1-5; V gene: TRBV19; CDR3 DNA: TGTGCCAGTAGTATCGCCCAGGGGTCGAGTAGCAATCAGCCCCAGCATTTT; CDR3 protein: CASSIAQGSSSNQPQHF
D gene: NA; J gene: TRBJ2-5; V gene: TRBV7-6; CDR3 DNA: TGTGCCAGCAGCTTAGGGTACAGCATGGAGACCCAGTACTTC; CDR3 protein: CASSLGYSMETQYF
D gene: TRBD2; J gene: TRBJ2-5; V gene: TRBV5-1; CDR3 DNA: TGCGCCAGCACGACCGATAGCGGGATAGAGACCCAGTACTTC; CDR3 protein: CASTTDSGIETQYF
D gene: TRBD1; J gene: TRBJ1-5; V gene: TRBV2; CDR3 DNA: TGTGCCAGCATCAGGGACAGCCTTAATCAGCCCCAGCATTTT; CDR3 protein: CASIRDSLNQPQHF
D gene: NA; J gene: TRBJ2-1; V gene: TRBV4-2; CDR3 DNA: TGTGCCAGCAGCCAAGATTGGGCGCGCTACAATGAGCAGTTCTTC; CDR3 protein: CASSQDWARYNEQFF
D gene: NA; J gene: TRBJ2-6; V gene: TRBV2; CDR3 DNA: TGTGCCAGCAGTGAAGACAGAGCTGGGGCCAACGTCCTGACTTTC; CDR3 protein: CASSEDRAGANVLTF
D gene: NA; J gene: TRBJ1-2; V gene: TRBV28; CDR3 DNA: TGTGCCAGCACCACGGCAGGGGCCTTTACCGGTTTTGGTAACTATGGCTACACCTTC; CDR3 protein: CASTTAGAFTGFGNYGYTF
D gene: TRBD1; J gene: TRBJ1-2; V gene: TRBV18; CDR3 DNA: TGTGCCAGCTCACCGGGACAGGTGAAGTGGGGGATAGGCTACACCTTC; CDR3 protein: CASSPGQVKWGIGYTF
D gene: NA; J gene: TRBJ2-6; V gene: TRBV5-1; CDR3 DNA: TGCGCCAGCAGCTTGGACAGCTCTGGGGCCAACGTCCTGACTTTC; CDR3 protein: CASSLDSSGANVLTF
D gene: NA; J gene: TRBJ2-1; V gene: TRBV9; CDR3 DNA: TGTGCCAGCAGCGTAGGTTCTAGCGCGAGCTCCTACAATGAGCAGTTCTTC; CDR3 protein: CASSVGSSASSYNEQFF